One and the same sample provided the 11 T cell receptor beta chains below, sequenced in a study of CD8+CD57+ T cells in acquired aplastic anemia. Investigators profiled TCR beta VDJ and CDR3 from genomic DNA template. TCRdb itself ran the reads through MiXCR, one entry per CDR3 protein. This sample has approximately 99,000 distinct CDR3 sequences; 51% occur once, and the top ten carry under 35%. Sample: sorted CD4+, CD8+, or CD8+CD57+ T cells (not recorded which) from PBMCs. These receptors came from a human donor in good health, serving as a control.

The chain links TRBV19 to TRBJ1-2, with D uncertain. The CDR3 length is 14 residues. V gave up 2 bases and J gave up 2 bases, with 9 bases separating them. From germline, CDR1 is LNHDA and CDR2 SQIVND (reference sequence). In nucleotides, the CDR3 is TGTGCCAGTAGTATACGGGCCATAAACTATGGCTACACCTTC. Translating gives CASSIRAINYGYTF.

The chain links TRBV20-1 to TRBJ1-2; weak D call: TRBD1 (6 bases). Trimming removed 3 bases from V and 5 bases from J, with 10 bases in between. CDR3 length: 12 amino acids. CDR1 is DFQATT and CDR2 is SNEGSKA in the germline V gene (reference sequence). The CDR3 region has the DNA TGCAGTGCTAGTTTACAGGGTTATGGCTACACCTTC. Translation gives CSASLQGYGYTF.

This clonotype was seen more than once but under ten times. A much larger clone differs from this one at a single base, so this may be a read error. The chain carries TRBV14 and TRBJ1-3, with unresolved D. Germline V lookup: CDR1 SGHDN, CDR2 FVKESK. This CDR3 contains 17 residues. The CDR3 reads CASSQDGQTPLRNTICF. CDR3 in DNA: TGTGCCAGCAGCCAAGATGGCCAGACCCCTCTGAGAAACACCATATGTTTT.

V usage is TRBV12-3 or TRBV12-4 and J usage is TRBJ2-1, with 11 bases aligning to TRBD1. This CDR3 region has 15 residues. V trimming: 5 bases; J trimming: 7 bases; junction bases outside the gene matches: 7. CDR3 nucleotides: TGTGCCAGCAGTACCGGGACAGGGGGGAGGAATGAGCAGTTCTTC. Translation gives CASSTGTGGRNEQFF.

Remarks on this clonotype: The CDR3 end shows no conserved phenylalanine or tryptophan, and so a read error is likely. The chain uses TRBV20-1 and TRBJ2-1, with D possibly called TRBD1 or TRBD2 (7 bases each). CDR3 size: 14 residues. Trimming took 6 bases from V and 4 from J, leaving 16 bases between them. CDR1 and CDR2 from the germline V gene are DFQATT and SNEGSKA (reference sequence). CDR3: CSAQGGAPYNEQFL. The CDR3 DNA follows: TGCAGTGCCCAGGGGGGGGCCCCGTACAATGAGCAGTTCCTC.

This clonotype was counted many times. The chain employs TRBV25-1 and TRBJ2-7, with D possibly being TRBD1 or TRBD2 (6 bases each). The CDR3 sequence is 17 residues long. Trimming took off 6 bases at V and 1 base at J, with 22 bases between the two ends. The germline V gene encodes CDR1 MGHDK and CDR2 SYGVNS. CDR3 bases: TGTGCCAGCAGGCGCCCAGAATCAGGGGCGGGGTCCTACGAGCAGTACTTC. Translation gives CASRRPESGAGSYEQYF.

This clonotype has a count of ten or more. The chain has TRBV3-1 and TRBJ2-7, with TRBD1 matching 10 bases. Trimming at V came to 4 bases and at J to 7 bases, leaving 10 bases not matched to a gene. Germline-derived CDR1 and CDR2 are LGHDT and YNNKEL (reference sequence). The CDR3 runs to 15 residues. In nucleotides, the CDR3 is TGTGCCAGCAGCCTACCCGGGACAGGGGATGGGGAGCAGTACTTC. It specifies CASSLPGTGDGEQYF.

J is TRBJ1-2 and V is TRBV7-3, with D possibly TRBD1 on 5 matching bases. From germline, CDR1 is SGHTA and CDR2 FQGTGA. V lost 2 bases and J 4 bases, leaving 17 bases between the germline ends. The CDR3 extends over 16 amino acids. CDR3 residues: CASSLGHGAEGYGYTF. The CDR3 DNA sequence: TGTGCCAGCAGCTTAGGGCACGGGGCGGAAGGCTATGGCTACACCTTC.

This rearrangement joins TRBV5-1 to TRBJ1-2; D is perhaps TRBD1 (5 bases). In germline, CDR1 is SGHRS, CDR2 YFSETQ. This CDR3 contains 14 residues. The ends were cut back, 3 bases at V and 0 bases at J, with 9 bases in the middle. The CDR3 nucleotides read TGCGCCAGCAGCTCCGGGACGGCTAACTATGGCTACACCTTC. Translating it yields CASSSGTANYGYTF.

The genes are TRBV12-3 or TRBV12-4 and TRBJ1-1, with a tentative D call TRBD1 (5 bases). Trimming stripped 5 bases from V and 11 bases from J, with 15 bases between. The CDR3 contains 12 residues. This chain's CDR3 is CASSPQRGLAFF. The CDR3, as DNA: TGTGCCAGCAGTCCGCAGAGGGGCCTGGCTTTCTTT.

V is TRBV20-1 and J is TRBJ2-5; 8 positions match TRBD2. The germline V gene encodes CDR1 DFQATT and CDR2 SNEGSKA (reference sequence). The CDR3 has 13 amino acids. The V and J ends lost 6 bases and 5 bases, in that order; junction bases with no gene match: 8. The CDR3 DNA reads TGCAGTGCCAATAGCGGGGTATATGAGACCCAGTACTTC. It yields the protein CSANSGVYETQYF.